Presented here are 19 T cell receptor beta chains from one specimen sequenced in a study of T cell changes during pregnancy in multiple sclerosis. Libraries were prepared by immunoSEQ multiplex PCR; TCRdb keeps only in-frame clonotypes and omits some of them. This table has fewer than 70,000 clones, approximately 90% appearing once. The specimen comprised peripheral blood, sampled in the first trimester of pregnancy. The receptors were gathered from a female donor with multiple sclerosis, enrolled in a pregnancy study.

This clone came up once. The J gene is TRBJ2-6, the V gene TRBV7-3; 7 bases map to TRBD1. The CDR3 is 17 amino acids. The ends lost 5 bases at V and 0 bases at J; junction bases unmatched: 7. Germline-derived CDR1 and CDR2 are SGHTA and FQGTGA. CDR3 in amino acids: CASSQTGAGSGANVLTF. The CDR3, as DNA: TGTGCCAGCAGCCAAACAGGGGCCGGCTCTGGGGCCAACGTCCTGACTTTC.

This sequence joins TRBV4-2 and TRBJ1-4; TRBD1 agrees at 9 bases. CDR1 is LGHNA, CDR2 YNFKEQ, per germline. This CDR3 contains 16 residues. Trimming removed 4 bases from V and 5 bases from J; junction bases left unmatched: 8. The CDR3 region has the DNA TGTGCCAGCAGCCTAACAGAGGGACAGGGAAATGAAAAACTGTTTTTT. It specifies CASSLTEGQGNEKLFF.

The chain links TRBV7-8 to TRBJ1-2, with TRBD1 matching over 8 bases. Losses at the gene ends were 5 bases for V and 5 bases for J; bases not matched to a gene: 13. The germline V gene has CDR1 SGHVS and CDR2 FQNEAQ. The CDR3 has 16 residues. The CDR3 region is CASSPGQAGAGYGYTF. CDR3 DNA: TGTGCCAGCAGCCCGGGACAGGCGGGGGCGGGGTATGGCTACACCTTC.

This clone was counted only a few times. Here the CDR3 reads CAWGTADTQYF. The CDR3 DNA follows: TGTGCCTGGGGGACAGCAGATACGCAGTATTTT. The V and J genes are TRBV30 and TRBJ2-3; 7 nucleotides agree with TRBD1. CDR3 size: 11 residues. CDR1 and CDR2 (germline): GTSNPN, SVGIG (reference sequence). V trimming: 5 bases; J trimming: 4 bases; junction bases outside the gene matches: 0.

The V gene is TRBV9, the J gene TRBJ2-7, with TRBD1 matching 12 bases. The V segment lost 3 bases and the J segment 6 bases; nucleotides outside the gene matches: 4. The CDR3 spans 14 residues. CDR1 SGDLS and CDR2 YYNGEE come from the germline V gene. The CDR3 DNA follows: TGTGCCAGCAGCGCGGGACAGGGGGCGCGCGAGCAGTACTTC. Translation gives CASSAGQGAREQYF. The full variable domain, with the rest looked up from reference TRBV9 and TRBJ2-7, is DSGVTQTPKHLITATGQRVTLRCSPRSGDLSVYWYQQSLDQGLQFLIQYYNGEERAKGNILERFSAQQFPDLHSELNLSSLELGDSALYFCASSAGQGAREQYFGPGTRLTVT.

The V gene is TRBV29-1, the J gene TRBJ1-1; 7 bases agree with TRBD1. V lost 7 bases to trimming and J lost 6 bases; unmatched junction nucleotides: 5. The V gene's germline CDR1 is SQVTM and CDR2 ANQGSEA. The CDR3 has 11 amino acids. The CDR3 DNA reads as TGCAGCGGACGGGACAGCTCTGAAGCTTTCTTT. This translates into CSGRDSSEAFF. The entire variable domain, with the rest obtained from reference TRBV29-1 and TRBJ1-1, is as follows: SAVISQKPSRDICQRGTSLTIQCQVDSQVTMMFWYRQQPGQSLTLIATANQGSEATYESGFVIDKFPISRPNLTFSTLTVSNMSPEDSSIYLCSGRDSSEAFFGQGTRLTVV.

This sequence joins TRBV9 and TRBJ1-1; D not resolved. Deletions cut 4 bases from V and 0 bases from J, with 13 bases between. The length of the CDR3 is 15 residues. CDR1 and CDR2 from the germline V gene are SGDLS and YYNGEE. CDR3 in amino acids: CASSLGRQMNTEAFF. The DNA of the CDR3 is TGTGCCAGCAGCTTAGGGAGGCAGATGAACACTGAAGCTTTCTTT.

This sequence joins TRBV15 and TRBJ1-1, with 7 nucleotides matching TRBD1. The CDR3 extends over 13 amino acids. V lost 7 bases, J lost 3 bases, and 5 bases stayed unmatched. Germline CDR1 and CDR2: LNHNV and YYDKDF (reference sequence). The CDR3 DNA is TGTGCCACCACCTCAGACAGGGACACTGAAGCTTTCTTT. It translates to CATTSDRDTEAFF.

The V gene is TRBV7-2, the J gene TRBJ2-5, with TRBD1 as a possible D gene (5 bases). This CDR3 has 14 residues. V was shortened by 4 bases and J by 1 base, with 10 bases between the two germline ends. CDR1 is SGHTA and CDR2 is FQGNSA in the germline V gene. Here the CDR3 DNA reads TGTGCCAGCAGCTATCAGGGTGGCCAAGAGACCCAGTACTTC. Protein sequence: CASSYQGGQETQYF.

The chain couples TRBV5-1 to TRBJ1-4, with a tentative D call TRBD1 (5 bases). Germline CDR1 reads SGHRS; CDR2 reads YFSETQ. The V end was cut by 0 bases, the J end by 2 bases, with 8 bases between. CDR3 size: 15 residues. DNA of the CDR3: TGCGCCAGCAGCTTGGCCGGGGGGACTAATGAAAAACTGTTTTTT. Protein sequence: CASSLAGGTNEKLFF.

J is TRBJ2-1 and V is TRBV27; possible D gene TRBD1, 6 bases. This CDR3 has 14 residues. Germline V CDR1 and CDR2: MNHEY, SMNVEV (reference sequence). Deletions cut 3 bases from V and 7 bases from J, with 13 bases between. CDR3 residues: CASSFGQGWNEQFF. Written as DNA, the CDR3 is TGTGCCAGCAGTTTTGGGCAGGGGTGGAATGAGCAGTTCTTC.

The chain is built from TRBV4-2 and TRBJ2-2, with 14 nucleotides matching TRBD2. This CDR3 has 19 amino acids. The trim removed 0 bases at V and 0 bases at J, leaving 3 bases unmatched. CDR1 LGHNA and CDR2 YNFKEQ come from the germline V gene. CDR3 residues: CASSQEGLAGASNTGELFF. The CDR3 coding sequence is TGTGCCAGCAGCCAAGAGGGACTAGCGGGAGCCTCGAACACCGGGGAGCTGTTTTTT.

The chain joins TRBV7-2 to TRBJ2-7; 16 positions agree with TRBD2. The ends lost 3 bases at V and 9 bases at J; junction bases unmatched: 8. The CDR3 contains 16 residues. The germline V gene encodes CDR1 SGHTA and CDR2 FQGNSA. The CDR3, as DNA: TGTGCCAGCAGCTTTGCCGGGACTAGCGGGAGGGCCGTGCAGTACTTC. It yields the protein CASSFAGTSGRAVQYF.

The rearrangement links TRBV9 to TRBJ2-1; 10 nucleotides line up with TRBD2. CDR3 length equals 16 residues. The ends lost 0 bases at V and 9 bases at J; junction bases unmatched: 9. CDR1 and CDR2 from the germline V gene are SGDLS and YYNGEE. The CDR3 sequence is CASSVEGAGGHGEQFF. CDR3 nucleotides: TGTGCCAGCAGCGTAGAGGGAGCGGGGGGGCACGGTGAGCAGTTCTTC.

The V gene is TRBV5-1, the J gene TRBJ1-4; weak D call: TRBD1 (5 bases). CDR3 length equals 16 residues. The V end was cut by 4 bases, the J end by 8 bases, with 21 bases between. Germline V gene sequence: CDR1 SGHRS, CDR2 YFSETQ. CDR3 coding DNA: TGCGCCAGCAGCGCCGGCGGGACTCCAGATAGAGAAAAACTGTTTTTT. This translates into CASSAGGTPDREKLFF.

The CDR3 DNA reads as TGTGCCACCAGCAGGGTCCTAGGGGTTGAGACCCAGTACTTC. Translating gives CATSRVLGVETQYF. The chain employs TRBV15 and TRBJ2-5; perhaps TRBD1 as D (5 bases). The V end lost 3 bases, the J end lost 5 bases, and 13 bases lay between the germline ends. The CDR3 spans 14 residues. Germline V gives CDR1 LNHNV, CDR2 YYDKDF (reference sequence). Based on the CDR3 plus reference TRBV15 and TRBJ2-5, the full variable domain is DAMVIQNPRYQVTQFGKPVTLSCSQTLNHNVMYWYQQKSSQAPKLLFHYYDKDFNNEADTPDNFQSRRPNTSFCFLDIRSPGLGDTAMYLCATSRVLGVETQYFGPGTRLLVL.

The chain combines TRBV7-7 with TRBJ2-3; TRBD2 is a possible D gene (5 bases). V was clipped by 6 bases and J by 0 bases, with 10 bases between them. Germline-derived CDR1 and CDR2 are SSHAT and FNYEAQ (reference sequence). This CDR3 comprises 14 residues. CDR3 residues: CASSEGLSTDTQYF. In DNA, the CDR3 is TGTGCCAGCAGTGAGGGCCTAAGCACAGATACGCAGTATTTT.

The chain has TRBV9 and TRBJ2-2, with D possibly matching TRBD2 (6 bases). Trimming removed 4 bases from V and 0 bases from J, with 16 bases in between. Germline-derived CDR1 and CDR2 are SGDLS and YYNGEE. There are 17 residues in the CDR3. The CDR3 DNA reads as TGTGCCAGCAGCCCCCTTTCGGGGGATCCGAACACCGGGGAGCTGTTTTTT. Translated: CASSPLSGDPNTGELFF. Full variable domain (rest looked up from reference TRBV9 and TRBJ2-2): DSGVTQTPKHLITATGQRVTLRCSPRSGDLSVYWYQQSLDQGLQFLIQYYNGEERAKGNILERFSAQQFPDLHSELNLSSLELGDSALYFCASSPLSGDPNTGELFFGEGSRLTVL.

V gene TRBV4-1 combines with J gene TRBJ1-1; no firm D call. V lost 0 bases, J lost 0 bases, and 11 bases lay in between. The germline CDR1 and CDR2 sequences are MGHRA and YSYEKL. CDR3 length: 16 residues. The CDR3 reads CASSQENGRMNTEAFF. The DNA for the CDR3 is TGCGCCAGCAGCCAAGAGAACGGGAGGATGAACACTGAAGCTTTCTTT.